The sequence of this T cell receptor (beta chain) was determined in a study of cytomegalovirus exposure and HLA in healthy donors (dated by TCRdb to 2015 to 2018). Some background on the complete study: An earlier analysis of 587 of the donors reported roughly 270 Gb of sequence data and some 100 million unique TCR beta sequences from 150 million to 200 million T cells. Approximately 330 gigabases of sequencing data and around 90 million unique TCR sequences made up an early release that covered 640 HLA-typed donors. Among the roughly 410 genotyped donors, about 83% belonged to the genetic ancestry cluster associated with self-reported Caucasian donors. The aim of the study was to test whether cataloging public T cell receptors could identify signatures of past pathogen exposure. The T cell repertoires of around 670 subjects were profiled by immunosequencing and related to cytomegalovirus serostatus. Along with the roughly 710-subject first cohort, a separate validation cohort of approximately 110 different subjects was used. The study combined high-throughput TCR immunosequencing, statistical association of individual TCRs with disease status, and machine learning to predict cytomegalovirus infection status. A later analysis re-analyzed previously published TCR beta repertoires from 550 to 700 donors and added high-resolution HLA genotyping to study TCR occurrence patterns. The later analysis used no new phenotypic data to find candidate immune exposures, relying instead on TCR beta sequences and their occurrence across donors. In an earlier analysis of roughly 580 of the donors, high-throughput TCR beta sequencing was used to judge whether each TCR beta V gene segment behaved as functional or pseudogenic. Donor age, sex, ethnicity and CMV serostatus were collected together with the repertoire data. In a later genetic analysis, genome-wide SNP genotypes for about 55% of the roughly 700 donors were used, and that subset was treated as a discovery cohort. Every repertoire in the discovery cohort had been generated on one and the same sequencing platform. Class I and class II HLA loci were covered by the typing at four-digit resolution. Typing coverage varied by locus: roughly 620-640 donors for A, B, C, DRB1 and DQB1; around 560 for DQA1; over 600 for DPA1; 450 to 480 for DPB1. Roughly five DR-DQ haplotypes were handled as single units for association and clustering, since linkage in the cohort was strong. Among some 400 genotyped donors of the cohort, an average of around 250,000 unique TCR beta nucleotide sequences was sequenced per donor, of which about 18% were non-productive.

CDR1 SGHVS and CDR2 FNYEAQ were looked up in the germline V gene. There are 18 amino acids in the CDR3, from cysteine to phenylalanine inclusive. Only the CDR3 portion is preserved as DNA: 54 bases, with reading frame beginning at the first base. After removal of 5 bases from V and 0 bases from J, the junction retains 11 bases not matched to a gene. The method behind the library was the immunoSEQ multiplex PCR assay. The multiplex PCR relied on a mix of 60 forward primers for TCR Vbeta segments and 13 reverse primers for TCR Jbeta segments. A multiplex PCR assay on genomic DNA amplified the CDR3 region of rearranged TCR beta genes. The Illumina HiSeq System was used to sequence the amplified TCR beta libraries as 87-base-pair reads. In the authors' own workflow: A later analysis counted about 80 million unique TCR beta chains across the 500 to 850 repertoires, and 10 million to 11 million of these chains were shared by at least two donors. A nearest-neighbor algorithm error-corrected the raw reads and collapsed the reads into unique sequences, merging closely related sequences to remove PCR and sequencing errors. To assign V, D and J gene segments, CDR3 sequences were aligned to IMGT reference sequences. For a sequence to be retained, at least a six-nucleotide match to both a V gene segment and a J gene segment was required. Rearrangements were classified as productive when the CDR3 lacked stop codons and remained in frame with V and J, and all other rearrangements were classified as non-productive. Following IMGT convention, CDR3 was defined as the stretch from the second conserved V-encoded cysteine up to the conserved J-encoded phenylalanine. Sequences without an unambiguous match to a single V gene segment were excluded from the earlier analysis of over 500 of the donors. In an earlier analysis of approximately 590 of the donors, V segments were called functional above 56.7% productive rearrangements and were called segregating when the between-donor standard deviation exceeded 5%. A statistical classification framework was built for diagnosing cytomegalovirus status from the catalog of TCR beta chain sequences. In a later analysis, V and J genes were assigned by comparing TCR nucleotide sequences against IMGT/GENE-DB human TR gene sequences. A later analysis assigned CDR3 sequences and most-parsimonious VDJ recombination scenarios with the TCRdist pipeline. In a later analysis, each TCR beta chain was defined by its CDR3 amino acid sequence together with its V-gene family, and reads lacking a unique V-gene family were excluded. In a later analysis, nearly 600 highly shared, low-generation-probability nucleotide sequences were removed to address suspected cross-contamination and a sequencing artifact. In a later analysis, a clonal expansion index was calculated for each public chain from normalized within-repertoire ranks of inferred template counts. A later analysis computed generation probabilities with a VDJ recombination model fitted to out-of-frame rearrangements, and checked the results against IGoR. In a later analysis, TCR-TCR, TCR-HLA and TCR-CMV co-occurrence was scored with hypergeometric tests, and a repertoire-size bias correction was applied to TCR pairs. A later analysis estimated false discovery rates by permuting HLA or CMV assignments 20 times. In a later analysis, co-occurring TCRs were grouped with DBSCAN, and TCRdist sequence similarity was added when clustering was performed within HLA-allele-positive subsets. Repertoires with fewer than 30,000 or more than 120,000 public chains were left out of co-occurrence clustering, as were a few repertoires with anomalous nucleotide sharing. TCRdb obtained this table from immuneACCESS and retained in-frame rearrangements with V and J assigned. These tables miss some clones; where compared with another copy, unresolved V genes account for less than half of the shortfall, and the remainder is unexplained. D and trimming were read from the DNA, whereas the V and J calls and clone size are those reported in that table. Within this sample are about 160,000 clones, with approximately 79% of them counted one time only. The biggest ten clones account for over 6% of the sample.

The cohort comprised 670 or so healthy bone marrow donors. At the time of sampling, all cohort members were nominally healthy, though unrecorded immune exposures were likely present. The donor was CMV seropositive and belonged to the group of 250 to 300 seropositive cohort members. A peripheral blood sample was collected from each donor, and TCR beta sequencing was performed on peripheral blood mononuclear cells. Genomic DNA was extracted from the blood cell samples with the Qiagen DNeasy Blood Extraction Kit. Study-level results and caveats: Some 15 rarely observed V segments, including chromosome 9 orphons, were excluded from the earlier analysis of some 590 of the donors because counts were too low. Most TCR sequences were seen in very few donors, while some public TCRs were found in many individuals. In a later analysis, the rate of TCR association differed among HLA loci, with DRB1 alleles having the most associated TCRs and HLA-C alleles having the fewest. Some IMGT-functional V segments, including TRBV6-2 and TRBV6-3, could not be told apart with the 87-base-pair reads, so those segments were excluded. In an earlier analysis of approximately 590 of the donors, most TCR beta V segments appeared in productive rearrangements about 87% or about 30% of the time, broadly matching IMGT annotations. In a later analysis, HLA-associated TCR beta chains were found to be more clonally expanded and to have lower generation probabilities than equally common non-associated chains. A cluster of highly shared sequence variants was judged likely to be a technical artifact of the sequencing pipeline. This cohort had only TCR beta chains sequenced, and the lack of alpha or paired-chain data limited which features could be detected. The only immune exposure information available for the cohort was CMV serostatus. A later genetic analysis associated a missense DCLRE1C variant with V-gene and J-gene trimming of TCR beta chains, and an independent cohort replicated the association. A further reported finding was that TCR beta sequences accurately predicted the HLA-A and HLA-B alleles for most subjects in the first cohort. Several of the top co-occurrence clusters appeared to be linked to parvovirus B19, influenza, CMV and Epstein-Barr virus, according to a later analysis. According to the authors, the approach could potentially be generalized to other disease states and immunological phenotypes. In vitro tests confirmed that a few of the cytomegalovirus-associated TCR beta chains recognize cytomegalovirus antigens. Cytomegalovirus status was reported to be diagnosed by the classifier with high specificity and sensitivity in both the original and validation cohorts. Presence/absence analyses assumed roughly uniform sequencing depth across donors, an assumption that may not hold. In a later analysis, most CMV-associated TCR beta chains were found to appear HLA-restricted, with HLA associations seemingly driven largely by CMV exposure. A later genetic analysis reported fewer N-insertions in productive TCRs among donors in an Asian-associated ancestry cluster than the roughly 700-donor mean. When HLA alleles, especially DR and DQ, strongly co-occurred, TCR associations were difficult to assign to individual alleles. Because HLA typing was unavailable for some donors at each locus, only the typed subset was used in association tests. A total of some 180 TCR beta chains were listed by the study as associated with cytomegalovirus. In a later analysis, some 17,000 TCR beta sequences were associated with specific HLA alleles at a false discovery rate of 0.05. Linkage disequilibrium might explain the correlated functional status among segregating V segments, but an unknown experimental factor could not be ruled out.

This clone has only one observation. The clone's antigen remains unknown. Within one base of it there is no much larger clone, and no base qualities were kept. The TCR comes from a middle-aged man in good health and CMV-seropositive. The V and J genes are TRBV7-6 and TRBJ2-1; the central 9 bases match TRBD2. Sequenced material: PBMCs. The DNA sequence is given as TGTGCCAGCAGCGCTTTAGGACTAGCGCAGAGCTCCTACAATGAGCAGTTCTTC. Its protein product is CASSALGLAQSSYNEQFF.